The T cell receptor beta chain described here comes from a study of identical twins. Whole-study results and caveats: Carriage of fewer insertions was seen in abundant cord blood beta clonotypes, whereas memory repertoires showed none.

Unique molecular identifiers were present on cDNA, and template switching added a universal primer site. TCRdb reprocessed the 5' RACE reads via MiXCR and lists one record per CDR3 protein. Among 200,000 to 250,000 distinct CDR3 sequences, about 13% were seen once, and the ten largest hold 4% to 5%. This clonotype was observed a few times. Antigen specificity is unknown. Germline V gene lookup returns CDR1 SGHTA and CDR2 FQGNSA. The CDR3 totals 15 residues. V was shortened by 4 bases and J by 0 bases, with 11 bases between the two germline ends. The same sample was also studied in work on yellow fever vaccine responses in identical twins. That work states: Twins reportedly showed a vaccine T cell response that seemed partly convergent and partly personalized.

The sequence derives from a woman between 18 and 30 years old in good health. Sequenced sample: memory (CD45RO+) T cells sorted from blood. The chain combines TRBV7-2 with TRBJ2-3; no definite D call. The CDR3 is CASSWIALSTDTQYF. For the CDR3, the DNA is TGTGCCAGCAGCTGGATTGCGTTAAGCACAGATACGCAGTATTTT.